A selection of T cell receptor beta chains follows, all from one sample in a study of blood T cells in healthy people across ages. One entry per CDR3 protein results from TCRdb running MiXCR on the 5' RACE reads. This table holds about 940,000 distinct CDR3 sequences, about 44% found once. The specimen was blood. All receptors come from a man younger than 40 in good health. Both conserved end residues are part of each CDR3. D genes are given only for firm matches. Rows give clone size only sometimes, using once, few, many, or a class for an expanded clone.

NA	TRBV20-1	NA	TRBJ2-7	TGCAGTGCTAGTATACCGGGGAGCTCCTACGAGCAGTACTTC	CSASIPGSSYEQYF
TRBD2	TRBV6-5	NA	TRBJ2-3	TGTGCCAGCAGTTCTACTAGCGGGGGGGCTTTCACAGATACGCAGTATTTT	CASSSTSGGAFTDTQYF
TRBD2	TRBV3-1	few	TRBJ2-7	TGTGCCAGCAGCCAAGATTTGCCGGGGGGATCCTACGAGCAGTACTTC	CASSQDLPGGSYEQYF
NA	TRBV10-3	few	TRBJ1-1	TGTGCCATCAGTGTGGACACTGAAGCTTTCTTT	CAISVDTEAFF
NA	TRBV12-3/TRBV12-4	few	TRBJ1-1	TGTGCCAGCAGCCAGGCGGACAACCGAAACACTGAAGCTTTCTTT	CASSQADNRNTEAFF
NA	TRBV27	NA	TRBJ2-3	TGTGCCAGCAGTTTAAGCCCTCCGCCACTATCAGATACGCAGTATTTT	CASSLSPPPLSDTQYF
NA	TRBV4-1	NA	TRBJ2-7	TGCGCCAGCAGCCAAGTTCCCCCGGGGCCAGGGATGTCCTACGAGCAGTACTTC	CASSQVPPGPGMSYEQYF
NA	TRBV5-4	few	TRBJ2-1	TGTGCCAGCAGCCTGGCTCCTTTTGCTGAGCAGTTCTTC	CASSLAPFAEQFF
NA	TRBV7-9	NA	TRBJ1-2	TGTGCCAGCAGTCAAACCCCAGGGGAAACTAACTATGGCTACACCTTC	CASSQTPGETNYGYTF
NA	TRBV9	NA	TRBJ2-4	TGTGCCAGCAGCGTAGCTCCCGTCCTAGCCAAAAACATTCAGTACTTC	CASSVAPVLAKNIQYF
NA	TRBV28	NA	TRBJ2-7	TGTGCCAGCAGTTTGATGAAGGGGACTGGCGTTAAGCAGTACTTC	CASSLMKGTGVKQYF
TRBD2	TRBV5-1	NA	TRBJ2-1	TGCGCCAGCAGCTTGGTTTTAGCGGGGAAATACAATGAGCAGTTCTTC	CASSLVLAGKYNEQFF
TRBD2	TRBV4-2	NA	TRBJ2-1	TGTGCCAGCAGCCACAGGACTAGCGACAATGAGCAGTTCTTC	CASSHRTSDNEQFF
NA	TRBV28	NA	TRBJ1-3	TGTGCCAGCAGCCCTACGGGAACCTCTGGAAACACCATATATTTT	CASSPTGTSGNTIYF
NA	TRBV2	NA	TRBJ2-3	TGTGCCAGCAGTGCCGAGGGAGCAGATACGCAGTATTTT	CASSAEGADTQYF
NA	TRBV19	NA	TRBJ2-5	TGTGCCAGTAGTCTAAATAGCGTTGGGCAAGAGACCCAGTACTTC	CASSLNSVGQETQYF
NA	TRBV3-1	NA	TRBJ1-6	TGTGCCAGCAGCCAAGAAATCCCTTCACCCCTCCACTTT	CASSQEIPSPLHF